A single sample gave rise to the 24 T cell receptor beta chains below, sequenced in a study of T cell responses to AZD1222 COVID-19 vaccine. The protocol was immunoSEQ multiplex PCR, while the TCRdb copy is restricted to in-frame clones and leaves out a portion. Of 75,000 to 95,000 clones listed, around nine tenths are singletons. The starting material was peripheral blood, obtained on day 0 of AZD1222 vaccination. These receptor sequences come from an adult in good health.

V usage is TRBV29-1 and J usage is TRBJ2-2; TRBD1 or TRBD2 may be the D gene (5 bases each). Trimming pared 2 bases from V and 0 bases from J, leaving 13 bases between. CDR3 length equals 16 residues. Germline loops: CDR1 SQVTM, CDR2 ANQGSEA. CDR3 amino acids: CSVEPWDPANTGELFF. CDR3 in DNA: TGCAGCGTTGAACCTTGGGACCCAGCGAACACCGGGGAGCTGTTTTTT.

This sequence joins TRBV27 and TRBJ1-1; D is ambiguous. The CDR3 has 14 residues. The germline V gene encodes CDR1 MNHEY and CDR2 SMNVEV (reference sequence). Trimming took off 4 bases at V and 4 bases at J, with 13 bases between the two ends. The CDR3 sequence is CASSYGSRGTEAFF. The CDR3 DNA is TGTGCCAGCAGTTACGGGTCCCGAGGCACTGAAGCTTTCTTT.

The chain couples TRBV24-1 to TRBJ1-2; no clear D gene. Between the trimmed V and J ends, which lost 3 bases and 5 bases, there was a span of 3 bases. This CDR3 contains 11 residues. CDR1 and CDR2 from the germline V gene are KGHDR and SFDVKD. CDR3 nucleotide sequence: TGTGCCACCAGTGATGGGTATGGCTACACCTTC. Translating it yields CATSDGYGYTF.

V is TRBV11-2 and J is TRBJ2-1; 8 bases align to TRBD2. The CDR3 contains 13 residues. Germline-derived CDR1 and CDR2 are SGHAT and FQNNGV. V was pared by 7 bases and J by 10 bases, with 9 bases of the junction left unmatched. Written as DNA, the CDR3 is TGTGCCAGCACCAATCGGGGGGGATGGGAGCAGTTCTTC. Residues: CASTNRGGWEQFF.

The V gene is TRBV7-9, the J gene TRBJ1-3; 7 bases fit TRBD1. CDR3 length equals 15 residues. The junction had 8 bases not matched to a gene; V was cut back by 5 bases and J by 4 bases. CDR1 is SEHNR, CDR2 FQNEAQ, per germline (reference sequence). The CDR3: CASSIRQGPGNTIYF. As DNA, the CDR3 is TGTGCCAGCAGCATTCGACAGGGACCCGGAAACACCATATATTTT.

The chain has TRBV3-1 (or the pseudogene TRBV3-2) and TRBJ1-4; 8 nucleotides match TRBD1. The V gene end was trimmed by 5 bases and the J gene end by 2 bases; junction bases not matched to a gene: 10. The CDR3 runs to 17 residues. Germline-derived CDR1 and CDR2 are LGHDT and YNNKEL (reference sequence). CDR3 in DNA: TGTGCCAGCAGCGACGACAGGGGTGTGACGACTAATGAAAAACTGTTTTTT. It translates to CASSDDRGVTTNEKLFF.

The genes are TRBV19 and TRBJ2-1, with D perhaps TRBD1 (6 bases). With 5 bases removed from V and 7 bases from J, the gap between germline ends came to 12 bases. This CDR3 contains 13 residues. CDR1 LNHDA and CDR2 SQIVND come from the germline V gene (reference sequence). CDR3 DNA: TGTGCCAGTAGTGTTGGACAGCCTAATGAGCAGTTCTTC. This codes for CASSVGQPNEQFF.

This clone was detected once. This chain links TRBV6-2 or TRBV6-3 with TRBJ2-5; 7 bases match TRBD1. The germline V gene encodes CDR1 MNHEY and CDR2 SVGEGT. The CDR3 has 15 residues. V dropped 0 bases and J dropped 5; count of bases not matched to a gene: 6. The CDR3 region has the DNA TGTGCCAGCAGTTACTCGCGCAGGGGGTGGGAGACCCAGTACTTC. Residues: CASSYSRRGWETQYF.

The V and J genes are TRBV7-2 and TRBJ2-7, with a tentative D call TRBD1 (6 bases). Germline loops: CDR1 SGHTA, CDR2 FQGNSA. CDR3 length: 14 amino acids. V dropped 6 bases and J dropped 2 bases, with 14 bases sitting between them. CDR3 sequence: CASSPSGTTYEQYF. The DNA of the CDR3 is TGTGCCAGCAGTCCTTCCGGGACAACCTACGAGCAGTACTTC.

Only one count was recorded for this clone. V usage is TRBV6-4 and J usage is TRBJ1-5; 8 bases fit TRBD1. The CDR3 loop spans 16 amino acids. Germline values: CDR1 MRHNA, CDR2 SNTAGT. Trimming took 6 bases from V and 0 from J; bases not matched to a gene: 7. The chain's CDR3 is CASSAKGTGSNQPQHF. CDR3 bases: TGTGCCAGCAGCGCCAAGGGGACAGGTAGCAATCAGCCCCAGCATTTT.

CDR3 sequence (DNA): TGTGCCAGCAGTCCTCCGGACAGGGTCTATGGCTACACCTTC. Translated: CASSPPDRVYGYTF. The V gene is TRBV28, the J gene TRBJ1-2; TRBD1 matches at 8 bases. CDR3 length: 14 amino acids. Germline trimming cut 5 bases from V and 4 bases from J; bases unmatched to any gene: 6. The germline V gene has CDR1 MDHEN and CDR2 SYDVKM.

The V and J genes are TRBV19 and TRBJ2-7, with D perhaps TRBD1 (6 bases). V was trimmed by 6 bases and J by 5 bases, leaving 14 bases between them. This CDR3 is 13 amino acids long. The germline V gene has CDR1 LNHDA and CDR2 SQIVND (reference sequence). The CDR3 loop is CASRQGSFDEQYF. CDR3 nucleotides: TGTGCCAGTAGGCAGGGGAGTTTCGACGAGCAGTACTTC. The variable domain in full, with the rest retrieved from reference TRBV19 and TRBJ2-7, is DGGITQSPKYLFRKEGQNVTLSCEQNLNHDAMYWYRQDPGQGLRLIYYSQIVNDFQKGDIAEGYSVSREKKESFPLTVTSAQKNPTAFYLCASRQGSFDEQYFGPGTRLTVT.

In this sample, this clone turned up once. The chain carries TRBV12-5 and TRBJ1-1, with 7 bases matching TRBD1. The V segment lost 4 bases and the J segment 0 bases; nucleotides outside the gene matches: 11. Germline loops: CDR1 LGHNT, CDR2 FRNRAP. The CDR3 has 17 residues. The CDR3 is CASGWLTGTPLNTEAFF. In DNA form, the CDR3 reads TGTGCTAGTGGTTGGCTGACAGGGACCCCATTGAACACTGAAGCTTTCTTT. Full variable domain (rest looked up from reference TRBV12-5 and TRBJ1-1): DARVTQTPRHKVTEMGQEVTMRCQPILGHNTVFWYRQTMMQGLELLAYFRNRAPLDDSGMPKDRFSAEMPDATLATLKIQPSEPRDSAVYFCASGWLTGTPLNTEAFFGQGTRLTVV.

The rearrangement uses TRBV9 and TRBJ2-5; no clear D gene. In germline, CDR1 is SGDLS, CDR2 YYNGEE. This CDR3 comprises 15 residues. The V end lost 0 bases, the J end lost 5 bases, and 14 bases lay between the germline ends. The CDR3 DNA reads TGTGCCAGCAGCGTAGAAGGGCAGTTCACGGAGACCCAGTACTTC. This sequence encodes CASSVEGQFTETQYF.

The rearrangement uses TRBV5-6 and TRBJ1-5; D not resolved. This CDR3 has 16 residues. CDR1 is SGHDT, CDR2 YYEEEE, per germline. With 0 bases removed from V and 3 bases from J, the gap between germline ends came to 13 bases. The CDR3 spells CASSLGPPMNNQPQHF. The CDR3 nucleotides read TGTGCCAGCAGCTTGGGACCGCCGATGAACAATCAGCCCCAGCATTTT.

The genes are TRBV12-2 and TRBJ2-3; the D call in the table, TRBD2, was not verified against the DNA. TRBV12-2 is designated a pseudogene. CDR3 size: 17 residues. The CDR3 DNA follows: TGTGCAAGTCGTCTCATTACCACTAGGCCCTTCACAGATACGCAGTATTTT. This sequence encodes CASRLITTRPFTDTQYF.

The chain combines TRBV9 with TRBJ1-3; possibly TRBD1 for D (5 bases). Deletions cut 3 bases from V and 2 bases from J, with 9 bases between. Germline assignment: CDR1 SGDLS and CDR2 YYNGEE. The CDR3 is 14 residues long. The CDR3 loop reads CASSGGDAGNTIYF. The CDR3 coding sequence is TGTGCCAGCAGCGGAGGGGATGCTGGAAACACCATATATTTT.

This clone was observed at least ten times. V gene TRBV19 combines with J gene TRBJ1-5, with 8 bases matching TRBD1. Germline lookup yields CDR1 LNHDA and CDR2 SQIVND (reference sequence). The ends lost 5 bases at V and 6 bases at J; junction bases unmatched: 9. The length of the CDR3 is 15 residues. CDR3 loop: CASSFRTGTGQPQHF. CDR3 in DNA: TGTGCCAGTAGTTTCCGGACAGGGACGGGTCAGCCCCAGCATTTT.

V and J are TRBV19 and TRBJ2-5; 7 bases are shared with TRBD1. The CDR3 sequence is 13 residues long. The trim removed 4 bases at V and 3 bases at J, leaving 2 bases unmatched. Per the germline V gene, CDR1 is LNHDA and CDR2 is SQIVND (reference sequence). CDR3 DNA sequence: TGTGCCAGTAGTACCGGGACAGAAGAGACCCAGTACTTC. It specifies CASSTGTEETQYF.

The chain carries TRBV19 and TRBJ1-1; D not resolved. The CDR3 totals 13 residues. Per the germline V gene, CDR1 is LNHDA and CDR2 is SQIVND (reference sequence). The V gene lost 5 bases and the J gene lost 1 base, with 8 bases spanning the gap. CDR3 protein: CASSDRTNTEAFF. The CDR3 DNA reads as TGTGCCAGTAGTGACCGAACGAACACTGAAGCTTTCTTT.

The V and J genes are TRBV18 and TRBJ1-5, with D perhaps TRBD1 (6 bases). V lost 4 bases, J lost 3 bases, and 10 bases lay in between. The germline V gene has CDR1 KGHSH and CDR2 LQKENI. The CDR3 is 14 amino acids. In DNA form, the CDR3 reads TGTGCCAGCTCACTCGGGGGCGACAATCAGCCCCAGCATTTT. Translation: CASSLGGDNQPQHF.

The table lists this clone with a few counts. In DNA, the CDR3 is TGTGCCAGCAGCTTGGGCGGGACCCTGGGCAACACTGAAGCTTTCTTT. Protein: CASSLGGTLGNTEAFF. V and J are TRBV5-5 and TRBJ1-1; tentatively, D is TRBD1 (5 bases). The V end was cut by 0 bases, the J end by 2 bases, with 14 bases between. This CDR3 spans 16 amino acids. CDR1 and CDR2 from the germline V gene are SGHKS and YYEKEE (reference sequence).

The chain is built from TRBV28 and TRBJ1-2, with TRBD1 as a possible D gene (5 bases). CDR1 MDHEN and CDR2 SYDVKM come from the germline V gene. The CDR3 runs 13 residues. Trimming took 3 bases from V and 8 from J, leaving 13 bases between them. The CDR3 is CASSFNPGSGYTF. CDR3 DNA: TGTGCCAGCAGTTTTAACCCAGGGTCCGGCTACACCTTC.

The genes are TRBV6-6 and TRBJ2-7; D unclear. This CDR3 has 15 residues. V gave up 0 bases and J gave up 4 bases, with 13 bases separating them. Germline V CDR1 and CDR2: MNHNY, SVGAGI (reference sequence). As DNA, the CDR3 is TGTGCCAGCAGTTACTCCCCCTCGGGCCAGTACGAGCAGTACTTC. Translation: CASSYSPSGQYEQYF.